This T cell receptor (beta chain) was sequenced in a study of cytomegalovirus exposure and HLA in healthy donors. This PCR relied on a set of 60 Vbeta primers and 13 Jbeta primers. Measured with immunoSEQ multiplex PCR; TCRdb has only the in-frame clones, and not every one. Among over 70,000 clones listed, less than 85% were seen once. This clone appeared a few times. The sample taken for sequencing was PBMCs. This clonotype originated in a woman aged 45-65 years in good health and CMV-seropositive.

In DNA, the CDR3 is TGTGCCTGGAGTGTCTCGGTAGCGGGGGATGAGCAGTTCTTC. Translation: CAWSVSVAGDEQFF. This chain uses TRBV30 with TRBJ2-1, with TRBD2 matching 9 bases. Germline V gene data show CDR1 as GTSNPN and CDR2 as SVGIG (reference sequence). J was trimmed by 8 bases and V by 0 bases; bases with no gene match: 5. The CDR3 is 14 residues long.